The entry below gives a single T cell receptor (beta chain) sequence along with its context. This sample stems from a study of blood T cell repertoires in COVID-19. At the level of the study: There were acute and convalescent COVID-19 samples, and they came from the United States, Italy and Spain. PBMCs, B-cell-depleted T cells, or T cells provided the cDNA or gDNA that made up the material.

The CDR3 runs 15 residues. Trimming cost V 4 bases and J 5 bases; bases outside gene matches: 11. CDR1 LGHDT and CDR2 YNNKEL come from the germline V gene (reference sequence). The repertoire was sequenced with immunoSEQ multiplex PCR; TCRdb's copy has only in-frame clones and lacks some. This sample has 250,000 or so clones; around 87% occur once, and the top ten carry about 1.6%. The sample comprised peripheral blood. The J gene is TRBJ2-7, the V gene TRBV3-1 (or the pseudogene TRBV3-2); TRBD2 aligns across 7 bases. This TCR was sampled from a woman aged 40 to 50 who had recovered from COVID-19. CDR3 nucleotides: TGTGCCAGCAGCCGTCTAGCGGTGGACGCAGACGAGCAGTACTTC. This gives the protein CASSRLAVDADEQYF.